This T cell receptor beta chain was obtained from a study of blood T cell repertoires in COVID-19. Profiling relied on immunoSEQ multiplex PCR, and the TCRdb table lists in-frame clones only, not all of them. Altogether about 150,000 clones are present, 70% to 85% being singletons, with the ten largest covering 0.63%. Germline trimming cut 4 bases from V and 6 bases from J; bases unmatched to any gene: 8. The CDR3 has 15 amino acids. Germline CDR1 is ENHRY and CDR2 is SYGVKD. The chain uses TRBV10-3 and TRBJ2-1; TRBD1 aligns across 8 bases. This clonotype originated in a man aged 55-75 years with COVID-19, enrolled during active disease. The sequenced sample consisted of peripheral blood. CDR3 protein: CAISVDPGGINEQFF. CDR3 coding DNA: TGTGCCATCAGTGTGGATCCAGGGGGCATCAATGAGCAGTTCTTC.